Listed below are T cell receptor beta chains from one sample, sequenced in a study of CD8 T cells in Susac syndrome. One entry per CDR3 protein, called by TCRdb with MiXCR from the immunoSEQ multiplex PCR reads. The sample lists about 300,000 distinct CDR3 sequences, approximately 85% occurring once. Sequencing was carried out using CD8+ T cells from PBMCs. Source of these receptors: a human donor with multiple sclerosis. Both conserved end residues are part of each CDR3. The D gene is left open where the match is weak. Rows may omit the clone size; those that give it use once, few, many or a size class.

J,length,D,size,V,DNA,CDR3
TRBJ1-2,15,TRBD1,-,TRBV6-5,TGTGCCAGCAGTTACCCGGGACAGACACTTCGTGGCTACACCTTC,CASSYPGQTLRGYTF
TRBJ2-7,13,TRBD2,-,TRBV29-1,TGCAGCGCTGTAGCGGGAGGGCCTTACGAGCAGTACTTC,CSAVAGGPYEQYF
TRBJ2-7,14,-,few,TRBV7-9,TGTGCCAGCAGCTTAGCGCGGAGGACAGACGAGCAGTACTTC,CASSLARRTDEQYF
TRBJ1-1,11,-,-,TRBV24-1,TGTGCCACCAGTGATTCCCTTGTCGCTTTCTTT,CATSDSLVAFF
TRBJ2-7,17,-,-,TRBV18,TGTGCCAGCTCACCGCCGAGGGAGGCCACCCGTCTCTACGAGCAGTACTTC,CASSPPREATRLYEQYF
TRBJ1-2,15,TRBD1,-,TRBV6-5,TGTGCCACCTCAGGACAGGGGTTTTTTCTACATGGCTACACCTTC,CATSGQGFFLHGYTF
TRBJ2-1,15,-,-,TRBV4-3,TGCGCCAGCAGCCAAGATAGTGAACTCTACAATGAGCAGTTCTTC,CASSQDSELYNEQFF
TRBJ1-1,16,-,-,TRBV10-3,TGTGCCATCAGTGAGACCACACCGGCAGTATATACTGAAGCTTTCTTT,CAISETTPAVYTEAFF
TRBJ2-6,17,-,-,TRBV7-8,TGTGCCAGCAGCCTTCTCGGGGGTCTCGCTGGGGCCAACGTCCTGACTTTC,CASSLLGGLAGANVLTF
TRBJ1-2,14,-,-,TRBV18,TGTGCCAGCTCACCACCGGAGATTAACTATGGCTACACCTTC,CASSPPEINYGYTF
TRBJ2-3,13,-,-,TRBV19,TGTGCCAGTAGTACTAGAGGCGCACATACGCAGTATTTT,CASSTRGAHTQYF
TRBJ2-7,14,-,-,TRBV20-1,TGCAGTGCTTGCCCGGGCCCAAGGGTCTCCGAGCAGTACTTC,CSACPGPRVSEQYF
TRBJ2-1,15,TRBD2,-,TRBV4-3,TGCGCCAGCAGCCACGTAGCGGGAGTCTACAATGAGCAGTTCTTC,CASSHVAGVYNEQFF
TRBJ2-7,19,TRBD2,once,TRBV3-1,TGTGCCAGCAGCCTAACCGCTAGCGGGAAGCGGGGGTACCTCTACGAGCAGTACTTC,CASSLTASGKRGYLYEQYF
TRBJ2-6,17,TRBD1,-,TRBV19,TGTGCCAGCCGGACCGACAGGGCTGGCTCTGGGGCCAACGTCCTGACTTTC,CASRTDRAGSGANVLTF
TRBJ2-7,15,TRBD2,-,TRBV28,TGTGCCAGCAGCCGACTAGCGGGAGAGCTCTACGAGCAGTACTTC,CASSRLAGELYEQYF